This TCR beta chain was identified during a study of cytomegalovirus exposure and HLA in healthy donors. The PCR used 60 Vbeta and 13 Jbeta primers. TCRdb keeps only in-frame clones here, not all; method: immunoSEQ multiplex PCR. Here the sample spans approximately 110,000 clones, roughly 63% being singletons. This clone was counted between two and nine times. From germline, CDR1 is MGHRA and CDR2 YSYEKL. V was cut by 4 bases and J by 0 bases, with 10 bases left in between. The CDR3 has 15 amino acids. This TCR came from a woman in her 70s in good health and CMV-seropositive. This chain links TRBV4-1 with TRBJ1-5; D gene uncertain. The sample was PBMCs. This CDR3 is CASSRLGVSNQPQHF. The CDR3 DNA is TGCGCCAGCAGCCGGCTCGGGGTTAGCAATCAGCCCCAGCATTTT.